The 17 T cell receptor beta chains presented below share a single source sample, sequenced in a study of tissue T cells after allogeneic stem cell transplantation. Profiling relied on immunoSEQ multiplex PCR, and the TCRdb table lists in-frame clones only, not all of them. Of some 7,800 clones listed, roughly two thirds are singletons. The source material was blood. These TCRs come from a female BALB/c mouse in good health. The strain's MHC type: H2-d.

Worth noting for this clone: These gene names are mouse names. The read ends 1 residue shy of where the CDR3 ends; the end is completed using the germline J gene. The chain combines TRBV29 with TRBJ1-3, with no clear D. Trimming cost V 3 bases and J 0 bases, with 9 bases left between them. Germline V gene lookup returns CDR1 MSHET and CDR2 SYDVDS. This CDR3 region has 15 residues. The CDR3 is CASSFGSRSGNTLYF. The sequenced part of the CDR3 DNA is TGTGCTAGCAGTTTCGGGTCTCGTTCTGGAAATACGCTCTAT.

In regard to this clone: All gene names here are mouse names. Coverage ceases 1 residue before the CDR3 finishes, and the germline J gene fills in the end. The genes are TRBV31 and TRBJ1-2; D gene unclear. Looked up from germline, CDR1 is GKSSPN and CDR2 is SITVG. There are 13 residues in the CDR3. V gave up 3 bases and J gave up 0 bases, with 8 bases separating them. The CDR3: CAWSLQANSDYTF. The CDR3 DNA, read in part, is TGTGCCTGGAGCCTTCAGGCAAACTCCGACTACACC. The variable domain in full, with the rest retrieved from reference TRBV31 and TRBJ1-2, is AQTIHQWPVAEIKAVGSPLSLGCTIKGKSSPNLYWYWQATGGTLQQLFYSITVGQVESVVQLNLSASRPKDDQFILSTEKLLLSHSGFYLCAWSLQANSDYTFGSGTRLLVI.

A remark on this clone: The genes and germline here are from mouse. The read is 1 residue too short to cover the CDR3 end, so that end is filled in from the germline J gene. The chain carries TRBV31 and TRBJ2-5, with D possibly TRBD1 on 6 matching bases. V was trimmed by 1 base and J by 4 bases, leaving 12 bases between them. The CDR3 loop spans 14 amino acids. Germline CDR1 GKSSPN, CDR2 SITVG. The CDR3 bases that were read are TGTGCCTGGAGTCGAACCGGGACAAAAGACACCCAGTAC. This gives the protein CAWSRTGTKDTQY. The CDR3 in full is CAWSRTGTKDTQYF.

This clone was counted a few times. Genes and germline come from the mouse. The read halts 1 residue ahead of the CDR3 end, with the missing end drawn from the germline J gene. The V call is TRBV1, the J call TRBJ2-4; TRBD1 aligns across 8 bases. V lost 0 bases to trimming and J lost 6 bases; unmatched junction nucleotides: 2. Germline loops: CDR1 NSQYPW, CDR2 LRSPGD (reference sequence). The CDR3 length is 14 residues. The CDR3 bases that were read are TGCACCTGCAGTGCAGATAACAGGGGGAACACCTTGTAC. This encodes CTCSADNRGNTLY. The full CDR3 sequence reads CTCSADNRGNTLYF.

Comments on this clone: Gene names and germline refer to mouse. The sequenced fragment ends 1 residue before the CDR3 boundary, so the rest is inferred from the germline J gene. The gene calls are TRBV13-2 and TRBJ2-5, with D perhaps matching TRBD1 (6 bases). This CDR3 is 15 amino acids long. V was shortened by 0 bases and J by 3 bases, with 11 bases between the two germline ends. From germline, CDR1 is NNHNN and CDR2 SYGAGS (reference sequence). The CDR3 region is CASGDGPGQQDTQYF. The CDR3 bases that were read are TGTGCCAGCGGTGATGGGCCGGGACAACAAGACACCCAGTAC.

A word on this clone: Gene names refer to mouse genes. Read sequence stops 1 residue before the CDR3 end, and the germline J gene provides the missing end. This rearrangement joins TRBV17 to TRBJ1-1; the D gene is possibly TRBD1 (6 bases). This CDR3 is built from 13 residues. V was shortened by 0 bases and J by 4 bases, with 6 bases between the two germline ends. Germline CDR1 reads MNHDT; CDR2 reads YYDKIL. CDR3 in amino acids: CASSRDRGTEVFF. CDR3 DNA, as far as it was read: TGTGCTAGCAGTAGAGACAGGGGCACAGAAGTCTTC.

For this clone: Gene names follow the mouse nomenclature. The read ends 1 residue early relative to the CDR3; the germline J gene fills the gap. The chain is built from TRBV13-2 and TRBJ2-4, with TRBD2 matching over 7 bases. The CDR3 is 16 amino acids. CDR1 is NNHNN and CDR2 is SYGAGS in the germline V gene (reference sequence). J was trimmed by 0 bases and V by 0 bases; bases with no gene match: 4. CDR3 DNA (partial): TGTGCCAGCGGTGATGCCGGGGGGGATAGTCAAAACACCTTGTAC. It codes for CASGDAGGDSQNTLY. The CDR3 as a whole reads CASGDAGGDSQNTLYF.

About this clone: Gene names follow the mouse nomenclature. The sequence runs out 1 residue before the end of the CDR3; the remainder is reconstructed from the germline J gene. This rearrangement joins TRBV1 to TRBJ1-4; a weak D match, TRBD1 (6 bases). The germline V gene encodes CDR1 NSQYPW and CDR2 LRSPGD (reference sequence). V was cut by 3 bases and J by 0 bases, with 11 bases left in between. The CDR3 covers 16 residues. The CDR3 is CTCSAPGQISNERLFF. CDR3 bases read: TGCACCTGCAGTGCTCCGGGACAAATTTCCAACGAAAGATTATTT.

As to this clone: The gene names given are mouse names. The read gets to within 1 residue of the CDR3 end, and the germline J gene fills in the rest. The chain links TRBV13-1 to TRBJ2-7; 14 bases are a match to TRBD2. The CDR3 contains 15 residues. The V gene end was trimmed by 0 bases and the J gene end by 6 bases; junction bases not matched to a gene: 2. Looked up from germline, CDR1 is NSHNY and CDR2 is SYGAGN. Partial CDR3 DNA: TGTGCCAGCAGTGATGAGGGACTGGGGGGGCTTGAACAGTAC. Translation gives CASSDEGLGGLEQY. In full, the CDR3 is CASSDEGLGGLEQYF.

About this clone itself: All gene names here are mouse names. The CDR3 is cut off 1 residue early in the read; its end comes from the germline J gene. V and J are TRBV5 and TRBJ2-1; 11 bases match TRBD2. V lost 4 bases to trimming and J lost 0 bases; unmatched junction nucleotides: 2. The CDR3 totals 16 residues. Germline V gene lookup returns CDR1 LGHNA and CDR2 YNLKQL (reference sequence). The CDR3 reads CASSPDWGGNYAEQFF. The CDR3 DNA, read in part, is TGTGCCAGCAGCCCCGACTGGGGGGGTAACTATGCTGAGCAGTTC.

This clone was found a few times. Mouse gene names and germline throughout. The missing CDR3 end, 1 residue past where the read stops, is filled in from the germline J gene. V and J are TRBV29 and TRBJ1-5; no reliable D call. The V end lost 1 base, the J end lost 4 bases, and 5 bases lay between the germline ends. Germline-derived CDR1 and CDR2 are MSHET and SYDVDS. The CDR3 is 13 amino acids. The CDR3 loop is CASSLFGNQAPLF. CDR3 bases read: TGTGCTAGCAGTTTATTCGGGAACCAGGCTCCGCTT. The whole variable domain, remainder taken from reference TRBV29 and TRBJ1-5, is DMKVTQMPRYLIKRMGENVLLECGQDMSHETMYWYRQDPGLGLQLIYISYDVDSNSEGDIPKGYRVSRKKREHFSLILDSAKTNQTSVYFCASSLFGNQAPLFGEGTRLSVL.

For this clone: Mouse gene names apply. The read ends 1 residue shy of where the CDR3 ends; the end is completed using the germline J gene. The chain links TRBV1 to TRBJ2-7, with 8 bases that match TRBD2. The CDR3 sequence is 13 residues long. The germline CDR1 and CDR2 sequences are NSQYPW and LRSPGD (reference sequence). The ends lost 4 bases at V and 4 bases at J; junction bases unmatched: 3. CDR3: CTCSGAGGYEQYF. The sequenced part of the CDR3 DNA is TGCACCTGCAGTGGGGCTGGGGGGTATGAACAGTAC.

Details on this clone: The gene symbols are mouse symbols. The read ends 1 residue shy of where the CDR3 ends; the end is completed using the germline J gene. The V and J genes are TRBV3 and TRBJ1-1, with D possibly matching TRBD1 (5 bases). V lost 6 bases and J lost 4, with 9 bases in between. CDR3 length equals 12 residues. Germline V gene data show CDR1 as SNHLY and CDR2 as FYNGKV (reference sequence). The DNA read from the CDR3 is TGTGCCAGCAGTTTGGACACCACAGAAGTCTTC. Encoded protein: CASSLDTTEVF. The complete CDR3 sequence is CASSLDTTEVFF.

Notes on this clone: Genes and germline are mouse. The read stops 1 residue short of the end of the CDR3; the missing end is completed from the germline J gene. The chain joins TRBV20 to TRBJ1-3, with 7 positions matching TRBD1. J gave up 0 bases and V 6 bases, and 2 bases lay outside the gene matches. CDR3 length equals 13 residues. Germline V gene lookup returns CDR1 GFQATS and CDR2 STVNSAI. CDR3 protein: CGAGDSSGNTLYF. The CDR3 DNA, read in part, is TGTGGTGCCGGGGACAGTTCTGGAAATACGCTCTAT.

Comments on this clone: The genes and germline here are from mouse. The read ends 1 residue before the CDR3 terminus; that terminus is restored from the germline J gene. The V gene is TRBV19, the J gene TRBJ2-4; D remains unclear. Germline V gene lookup returns CDR1 FNHDT and CDR2 SITEND (reference sequence). Deletions cut 5 bases from V and 0 bases from J, with 1 base between. The CDR3 spans 11 residues. CDR3 amino acids: CASRSQNTLYF. CDR3 DNA, as far as it was read: TGTGCCAGCAGGAGTCAAAACACCTTGTAC.

In regard to this clone: Here the gene names and germline are mouse. The read terminates 1 residue ahead of where the CDR3 ends, so the germline J gene completes it. The chain has TRBV13-1 and TRBJ1-3, with 11 nucleotides matching TRBD1. Trimming at V came to 9 bases and at J to 0 bases, leaving 2 bases not matched to a gene. Per germline, CDR1 NSHNY and CDR2 SYGAGN. The CDR3 is 14 amino acids. This CDR3 is CATGTGGSGNTLYF. The sequenced part of the CDR3 DNA is TGTGCCACCGGGACAGGGGGTTCTGGAAATACGCTCTAT.

This clone was detected only a few times. Gene names refer to mouse genes. The DNA ends 1 residue before the CDR3 does, and the rest of the CDR3 is filled in from the germline J gene. The chain couples TRBV5 to TRBJ2-7; TRBD1 matches 7 bases. Germline CDR1 and CDR2: LGHNA and YNLKQL (reference sequence). The CDR3 contains 14 residues. With V trimmed by 2 bases and J by 4 bases, 5 bases remained unmatched. CDR3 bases read: TGTGCCAGCAGCCAAAAGACAGGGCTATATGAACAGTAC. It encodes CASSQKTGLYEQY. The whole CDR3 reads CASSQKTGLYEQYF.